Here is one TCR beta chain with its context. The data belong to a study of response to subunit inactivated influenza vaccine. One entry per CDR3 protein results from TCRdb running MiXCR on the RT-PCR reads. This sample has 530,000 or so distinct CDR3 sequences, with 25% found just once. CDR3 length: 12 amino acids. V gave up 5 bases and J gave up 6 bases, with 9 bases separating them. Germline CDR1 is SGHVS and CDR2 is FQNEAQ. The chain links TRBV7-8 to TRBJ2-3; tentatively, D is TRBD1 (5 bases). The sample was CD4+ T cells sorted from PBMCs, taken roughly 5 days after vaccination. This receptor was identified in a man between 45 and 60 years old who received an inactivated influenza vaccine. CDR3 sequence: CASSENRDTQYF. The CDR3 region has the DNA TGTGCCAGCAGCGAAAACAGGGATACGCAGTATTTT. Drawing the rest from reference TRBV7-8 and TRBJ2-3, the complete variable domain is GAGVSQSPRYKVAKRGQDVALRCDPISGHVSLFWYQQALGQGPEFLTYFQNEAQLDKSGLPSDRFFAERPEGSVSTLKIQRTQQEDSAVYLCASSENRDTQYFGPGTRLTVL.